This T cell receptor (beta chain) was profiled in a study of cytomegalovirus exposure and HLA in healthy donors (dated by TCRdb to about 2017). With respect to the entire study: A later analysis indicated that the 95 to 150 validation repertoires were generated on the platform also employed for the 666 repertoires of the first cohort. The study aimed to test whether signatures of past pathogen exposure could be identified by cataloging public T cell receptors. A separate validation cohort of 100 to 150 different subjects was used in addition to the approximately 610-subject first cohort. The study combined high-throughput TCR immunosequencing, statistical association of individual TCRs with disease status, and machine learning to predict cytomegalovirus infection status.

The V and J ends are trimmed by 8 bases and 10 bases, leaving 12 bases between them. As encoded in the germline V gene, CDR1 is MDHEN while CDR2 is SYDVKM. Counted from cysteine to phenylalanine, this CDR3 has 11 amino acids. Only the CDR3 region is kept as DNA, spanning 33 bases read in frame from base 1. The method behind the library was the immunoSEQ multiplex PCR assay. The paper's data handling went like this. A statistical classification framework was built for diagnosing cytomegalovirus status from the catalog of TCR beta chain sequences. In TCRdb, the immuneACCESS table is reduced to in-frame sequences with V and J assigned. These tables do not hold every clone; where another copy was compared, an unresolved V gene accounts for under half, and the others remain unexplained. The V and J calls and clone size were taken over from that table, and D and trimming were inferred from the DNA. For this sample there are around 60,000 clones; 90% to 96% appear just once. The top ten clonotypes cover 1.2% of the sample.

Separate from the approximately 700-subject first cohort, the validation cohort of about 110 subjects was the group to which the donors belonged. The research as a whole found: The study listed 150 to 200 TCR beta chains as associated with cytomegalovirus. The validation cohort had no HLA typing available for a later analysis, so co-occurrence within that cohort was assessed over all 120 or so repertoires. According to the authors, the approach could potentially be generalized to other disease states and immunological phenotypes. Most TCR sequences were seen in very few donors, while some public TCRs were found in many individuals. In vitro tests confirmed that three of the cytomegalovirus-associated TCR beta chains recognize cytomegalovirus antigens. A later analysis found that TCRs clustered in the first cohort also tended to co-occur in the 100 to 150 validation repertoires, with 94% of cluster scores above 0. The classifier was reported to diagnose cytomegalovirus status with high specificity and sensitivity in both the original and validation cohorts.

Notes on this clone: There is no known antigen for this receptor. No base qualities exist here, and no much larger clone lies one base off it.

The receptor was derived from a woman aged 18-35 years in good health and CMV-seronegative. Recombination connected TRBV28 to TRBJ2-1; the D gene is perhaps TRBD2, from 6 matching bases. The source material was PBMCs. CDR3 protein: CASRDRGEQFF. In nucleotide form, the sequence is TGTGCCAGCCGAGACCGGGGGGAGCAGTTCTTC.